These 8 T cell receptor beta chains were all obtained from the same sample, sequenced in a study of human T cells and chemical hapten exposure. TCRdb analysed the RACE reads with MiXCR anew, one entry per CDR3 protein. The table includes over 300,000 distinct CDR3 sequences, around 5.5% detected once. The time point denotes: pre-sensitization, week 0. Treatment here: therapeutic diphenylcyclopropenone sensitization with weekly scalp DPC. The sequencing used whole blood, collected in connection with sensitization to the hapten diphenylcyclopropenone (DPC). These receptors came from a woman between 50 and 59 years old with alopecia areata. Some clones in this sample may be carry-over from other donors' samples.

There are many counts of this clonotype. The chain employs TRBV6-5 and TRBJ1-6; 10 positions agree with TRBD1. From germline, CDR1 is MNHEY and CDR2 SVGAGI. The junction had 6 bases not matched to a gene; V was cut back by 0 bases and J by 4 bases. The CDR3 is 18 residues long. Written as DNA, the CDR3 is TGTGCCAGCAGTTACTCGAGTCCGGACAGGGGGTATAATTCACCCCTCCACTTT. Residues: CASSYSSPDRGYNSPLHF.

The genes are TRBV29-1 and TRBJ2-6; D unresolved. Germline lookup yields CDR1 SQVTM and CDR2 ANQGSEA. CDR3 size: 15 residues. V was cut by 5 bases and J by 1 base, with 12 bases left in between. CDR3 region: CSVQDRLSGANVLTF. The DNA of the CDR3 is TGCAGCGTTCAGGACCGGCTTTCTGGGGCCAACGTCCTGACTTTC.

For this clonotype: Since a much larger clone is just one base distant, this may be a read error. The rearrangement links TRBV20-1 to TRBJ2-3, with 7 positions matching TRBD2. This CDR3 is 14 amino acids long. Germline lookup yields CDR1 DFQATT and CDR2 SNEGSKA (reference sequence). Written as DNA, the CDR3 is TGCACTGCTAGAGAAGCGGGGATGCCAGATACGCAGTATTTT. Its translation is CTAREAGMPDTQYF.

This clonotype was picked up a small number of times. The CDR3 spells CASIMTGRPQETQYF. The CDR3 region has the DNA TGTGCCAGCATTATGACAGGGCGACCCCAAGAGACCCAGTACTTC. V usage is TRBV6-1 and J usage is TRBJ2-5; 7 bases are a match to TRBD1. The CDR3 totals 15 residues. Germline loops: CDR1 MNHNS, CDR2 SASEGT. Unmatched junction bases numbered 9, after V lost 7 bases and J lost 1 base.

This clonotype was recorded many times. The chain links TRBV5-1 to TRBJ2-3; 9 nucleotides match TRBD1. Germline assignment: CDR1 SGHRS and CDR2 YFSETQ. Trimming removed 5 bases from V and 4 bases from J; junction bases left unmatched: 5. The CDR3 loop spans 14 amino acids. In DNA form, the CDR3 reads TGCGCCAGCAGGCCGGGACAGGGACCAGATACGCAGTATTTT. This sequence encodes CASRPGQGPDTQYF.

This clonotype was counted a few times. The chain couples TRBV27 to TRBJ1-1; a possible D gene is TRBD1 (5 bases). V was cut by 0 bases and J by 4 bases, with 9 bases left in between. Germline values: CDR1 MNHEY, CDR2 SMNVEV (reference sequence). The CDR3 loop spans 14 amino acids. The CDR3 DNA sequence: TGTGCCAGCAGTTTATCTGCAGGGAGCACTGAAGCTTTCTTT. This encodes CASSLSAGSTEAFF.

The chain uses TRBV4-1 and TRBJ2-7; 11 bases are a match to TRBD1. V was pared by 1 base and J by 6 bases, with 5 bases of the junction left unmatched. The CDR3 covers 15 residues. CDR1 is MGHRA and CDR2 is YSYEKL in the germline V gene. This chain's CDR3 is CASSQGGQGAGEQYF. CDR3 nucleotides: TGCGCCAGCAGCCAAGGAGGACAGGGGGCTGGCGAGCAGTACTTC.

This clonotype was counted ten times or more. CDR3 bases: TGCAGCGTGAAAAGTCCAGATACGCAGTATTTT. Its protein is CSVKSPDTQYF. V usage is TRBV29-1 and J usage is TRBJ2-3, with unresolved D. The V and J ends lost 6 bases and 4 bases respectively, with 8 bases between them. Per germline, CDR1 SQVTM and CDR2 ANQGSEA. CDR3 length: 11 residues.